This T cell receptor (beta chain) was profiled in a study of Graves' ophthalmopathy and Graves' hyperthyroidism. At the level of the study: The study drew peripheral blood at initial diagnosis, before any treatment.

Notes on the study in general: Detected in blood as well were most expanded thyroid clonotypes with frequency above 0.001.

TCR beta CDR3 regions were amplified from RNA transcripts. First-round RT-PCR employed HTBI primers, with a second-round multiplex PCR after it. TCRdb itself ran the multiplex PCR reads through MiXCR, one entry per CDR3 protein. The repertoire includes about 220,000 distinct CDR3 sequences, under 25% of them detected once, and under 55% sits in the top ten. This clonotype was recorded at least ten times. What it binds is unknown. Fresh peripheral blood (about 10 ml) yielded the PBMCs. Germline V gene data show CDR1 as MNHEY and CDR2 as SVGAGI. The CDR3 totals 12 residues. V lost 6 bases, J lost 0 bases, and 3 bases lay in between.

This TCR was recovered from a woman in her 50s with Graves' ophthalmopathy. The V gene is TRBV6-5, the J gene TRBJ1-3; no definite D call. Specimen: peripheral blood. DNA of the CDR3: TGTGCCAGCAGACCCTCTGGAAACACCATATATTTT. Amino acids: CASRPSGNTIYF.